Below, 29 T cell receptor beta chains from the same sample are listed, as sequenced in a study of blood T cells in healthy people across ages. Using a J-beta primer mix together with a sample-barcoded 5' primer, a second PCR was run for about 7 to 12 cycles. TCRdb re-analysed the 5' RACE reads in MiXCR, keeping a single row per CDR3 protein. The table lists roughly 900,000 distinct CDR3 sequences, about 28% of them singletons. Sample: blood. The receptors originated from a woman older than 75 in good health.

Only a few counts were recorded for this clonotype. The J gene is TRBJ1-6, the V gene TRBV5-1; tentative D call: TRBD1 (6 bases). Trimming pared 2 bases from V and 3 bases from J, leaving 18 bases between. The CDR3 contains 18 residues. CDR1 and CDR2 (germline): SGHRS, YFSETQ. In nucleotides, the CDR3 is TGCGCCAGCAGCTTAGGACAGAAAATGCCTCGCTATAATTCACCCCTCCACTTT. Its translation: CASSLGQKMPRYNSPLHF.

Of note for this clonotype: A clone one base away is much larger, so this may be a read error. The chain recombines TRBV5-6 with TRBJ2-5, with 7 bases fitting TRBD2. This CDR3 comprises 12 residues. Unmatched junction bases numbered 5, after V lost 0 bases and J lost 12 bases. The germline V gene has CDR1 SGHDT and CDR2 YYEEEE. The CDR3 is CASSLEWGGEYF. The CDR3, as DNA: TGTGCCAGCAGCTTGGAGTGGGGAGGGGAGTACTTC.

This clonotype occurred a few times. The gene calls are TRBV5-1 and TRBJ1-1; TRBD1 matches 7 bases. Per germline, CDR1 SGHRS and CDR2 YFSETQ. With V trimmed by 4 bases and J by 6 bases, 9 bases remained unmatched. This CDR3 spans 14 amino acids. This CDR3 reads CASSGRQGGAEAFF. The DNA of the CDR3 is TGCGCCAGCAGCGGGAGACAGGGCGGAGCTGAAGCTTTCTTT.

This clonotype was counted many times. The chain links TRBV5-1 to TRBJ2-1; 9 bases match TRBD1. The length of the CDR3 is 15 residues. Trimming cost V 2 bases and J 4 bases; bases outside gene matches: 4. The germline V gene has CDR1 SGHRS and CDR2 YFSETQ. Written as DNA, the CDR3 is TGCGCCAGCAGCTTACCAGGGACAGGGTACAATGAGCAGTTCTTC. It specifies CASSLPGTGYNEQFF.

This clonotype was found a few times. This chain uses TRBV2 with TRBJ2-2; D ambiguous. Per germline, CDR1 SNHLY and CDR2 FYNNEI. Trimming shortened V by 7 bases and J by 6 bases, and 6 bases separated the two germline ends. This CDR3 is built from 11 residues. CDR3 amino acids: CASKAAGELFF. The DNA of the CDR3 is TGTGCCAGCAAGGCGGCCGGGGAGCTGTTTTTT.

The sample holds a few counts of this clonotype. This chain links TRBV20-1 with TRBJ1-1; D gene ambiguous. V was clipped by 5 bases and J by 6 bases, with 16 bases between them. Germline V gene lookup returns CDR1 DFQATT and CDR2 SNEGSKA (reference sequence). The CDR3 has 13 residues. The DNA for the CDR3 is TGCAGTGCTTTGCCCGGGTATACGCCTGAAGCTTTCTTT. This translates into CSALPGYTPEAFF.

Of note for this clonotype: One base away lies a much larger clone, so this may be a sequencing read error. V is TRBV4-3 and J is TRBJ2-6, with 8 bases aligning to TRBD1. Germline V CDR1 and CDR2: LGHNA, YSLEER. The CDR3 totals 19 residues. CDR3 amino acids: CASSQDQGRGLSGANVRTF. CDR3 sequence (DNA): TGCGCCAGCAGCCAAGATCAGGGCAGGGGGCTCTCTGGGGCCAACGTCCGGACTTTC.

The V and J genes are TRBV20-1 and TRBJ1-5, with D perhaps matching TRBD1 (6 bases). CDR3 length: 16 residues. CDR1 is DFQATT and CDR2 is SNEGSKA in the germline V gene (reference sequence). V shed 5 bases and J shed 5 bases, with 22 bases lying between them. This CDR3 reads CSAQNPEGGGDQPQHF. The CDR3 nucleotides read TGCAGTGCTCAAAACCCCGAGGGAGGGGGGGATCAGCCCCAGCATTTT.

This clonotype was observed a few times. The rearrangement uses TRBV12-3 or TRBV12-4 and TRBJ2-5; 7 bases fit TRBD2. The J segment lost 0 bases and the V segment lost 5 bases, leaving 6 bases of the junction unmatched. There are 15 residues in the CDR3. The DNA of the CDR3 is TGTGCCAGCAGTGCGAGCGGGGCGTACCAAGAGACCCAGTACTTC. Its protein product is CASSASGAYQETQYF.

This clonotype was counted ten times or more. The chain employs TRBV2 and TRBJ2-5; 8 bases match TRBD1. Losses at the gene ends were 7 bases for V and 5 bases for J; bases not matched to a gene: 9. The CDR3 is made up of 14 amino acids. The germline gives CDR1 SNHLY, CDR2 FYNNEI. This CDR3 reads CASNTDRVWETQYF. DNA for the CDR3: TGTGCCAGCAATACGGACAGGGTATGGGAGACCCAGTACTTC. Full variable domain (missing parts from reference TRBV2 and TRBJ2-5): EPEVTQTPSHQVTQMGQEVILRCVPISNHLYFYWYRQILGQKVEFLVSFYNNEISEKSEIFDDQFSVERPDGSNFTLKIRSTKLEDSAMYFCASNTDRVWETQYFGPGTRLLVL.

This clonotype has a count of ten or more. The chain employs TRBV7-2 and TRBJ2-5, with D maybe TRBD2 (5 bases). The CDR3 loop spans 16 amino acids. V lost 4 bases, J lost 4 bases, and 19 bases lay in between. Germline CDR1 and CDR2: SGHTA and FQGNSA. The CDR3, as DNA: TGTGCCAGCAGCTCACCAGGATCGCGGGTCAGAGAGACCCAGTACTTC. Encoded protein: CASSSPGSRVRETQYF. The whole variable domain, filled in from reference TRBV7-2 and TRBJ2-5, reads GAGVSQSPSNKVTEKGKDVELRCDPISGHTALYWYRQSLGQGLEFLIYFQGNSAPDKSGLPSDRFSAERTGGSVSTLTIQRTQQEDSAVYLCASSSPGSRVRETQYFGPGTRLLVL.

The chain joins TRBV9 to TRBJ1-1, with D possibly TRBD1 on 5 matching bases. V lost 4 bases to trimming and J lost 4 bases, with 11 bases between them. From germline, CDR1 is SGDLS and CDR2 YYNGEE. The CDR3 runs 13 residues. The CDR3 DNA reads TGTGCCAGCAGCCCAGGGTTCTCCACTGAAGCTTTCTTT. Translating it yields CASSPGFSTEAFF.

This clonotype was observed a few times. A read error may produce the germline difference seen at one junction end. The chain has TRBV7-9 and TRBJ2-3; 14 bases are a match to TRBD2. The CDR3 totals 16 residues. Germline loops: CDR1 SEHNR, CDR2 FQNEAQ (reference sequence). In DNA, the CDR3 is TGTACCAGCAGCCGACTAGCGGGGGGGAGCACAGATACGCAGTATTTT. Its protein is CTSSRLAGGSTDTQYF.

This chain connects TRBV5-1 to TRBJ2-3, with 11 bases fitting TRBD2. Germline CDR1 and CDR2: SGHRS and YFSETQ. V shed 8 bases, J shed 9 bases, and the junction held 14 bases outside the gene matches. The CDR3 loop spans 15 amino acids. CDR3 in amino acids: CARILNSGRAFTQYF. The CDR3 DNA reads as TGCGCCAGGATCCTCAATAGCGGGAGGGCCTTCACGCAGTATTTT.

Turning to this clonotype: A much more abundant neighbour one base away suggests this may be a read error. The CDR3 here is CSVSSQANSYNEQYF. As DNA, the CDR3 is TGCAGCGTTTCCTCACAGGCGAACTCCTACAATGAGCAGTACTTC. V is TRBV29-1 and J is TRBJ2-1; a weak D match, TRBD1 (5 bases). The J call may be incorrect, as the DNA end agrees better with TRBJ2-7. This CDR3 has 15 amino acids. The germline V gene encodes CDR1 SQVTM and CDR2 ANQGSEA.

The CDR3 spells CASSQEVVRKDVSLHF. For the CDR3, the DNA is TGCGCCAGCAGCCAAGAAGTCGTCAGAAAGGACGTATCCCTCCACTTT. The rearrangement joins TRBV4-1 to TRBJ1-6, with D hard to call. From germline, CDR1 is MGHRA and CDR2 YSYEKL. The CDR3 is 16 amino acids. Trimming removed 0 bases at V and 14 bases at J, with 20 bases between.

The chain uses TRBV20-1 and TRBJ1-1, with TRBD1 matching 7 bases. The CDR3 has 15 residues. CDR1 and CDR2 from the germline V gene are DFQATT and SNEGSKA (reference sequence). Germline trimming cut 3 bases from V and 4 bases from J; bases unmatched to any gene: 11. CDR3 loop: CSASNPRQGATEAFF. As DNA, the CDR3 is TGCAGTGCTAGCAACCCCAGACAGGGAGCCACTGAAGCTTTCTTT.

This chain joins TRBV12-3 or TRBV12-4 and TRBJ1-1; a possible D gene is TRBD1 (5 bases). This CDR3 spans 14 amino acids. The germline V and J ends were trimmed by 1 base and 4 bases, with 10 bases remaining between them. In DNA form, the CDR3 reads TGTGCCAGCAGTTTAGAGGGCGGGACCACTGAAGCTTTCTTT. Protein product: CASSLEGGTTEAFF.

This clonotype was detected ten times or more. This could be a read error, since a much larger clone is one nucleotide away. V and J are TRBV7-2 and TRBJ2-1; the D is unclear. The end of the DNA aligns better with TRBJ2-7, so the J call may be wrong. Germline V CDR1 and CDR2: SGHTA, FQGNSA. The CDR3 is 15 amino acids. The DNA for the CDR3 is TGTGCCAGCAGCCCTTCACTAAGCTCCTACAATGAGCAGTACTTC. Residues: CASSPSLSSYNEQYF.

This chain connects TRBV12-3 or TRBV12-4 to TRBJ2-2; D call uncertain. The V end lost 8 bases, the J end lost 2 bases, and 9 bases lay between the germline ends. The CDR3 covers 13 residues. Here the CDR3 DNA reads TGTGCCAGCCGGTCTCTAAACACCGGGGAGCTGTTTTTT. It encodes CASRSLNTGELFF.

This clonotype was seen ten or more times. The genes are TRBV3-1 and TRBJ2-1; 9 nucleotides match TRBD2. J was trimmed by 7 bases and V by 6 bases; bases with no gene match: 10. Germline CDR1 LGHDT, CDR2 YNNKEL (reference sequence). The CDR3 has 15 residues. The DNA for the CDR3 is TGTGCCAGCAGTTCGGGAGGCGGGGGGGCAAATGAGCAGTTCTTC. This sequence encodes CASSSGGGGANEQFF.

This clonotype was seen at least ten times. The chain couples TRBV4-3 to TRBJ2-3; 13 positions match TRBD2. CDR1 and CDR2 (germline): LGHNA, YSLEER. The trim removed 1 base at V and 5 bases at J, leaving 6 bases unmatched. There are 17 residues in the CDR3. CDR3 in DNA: TGCGCCAGCAGCCAAGCCCGGCGACTAGCGGGGGGAGATACGCAGTATTTT. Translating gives CASSQARRLAGGDTQYF.

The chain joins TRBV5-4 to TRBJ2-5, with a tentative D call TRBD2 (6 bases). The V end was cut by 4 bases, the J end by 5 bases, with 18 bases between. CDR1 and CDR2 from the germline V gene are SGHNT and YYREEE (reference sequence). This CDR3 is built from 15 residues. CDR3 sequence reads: CASSPGGSLFETQYF. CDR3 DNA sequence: TGTGCCAGCAGCCCTGGGGGGAGCCTCTTCGAGACCCAGTACTTC.

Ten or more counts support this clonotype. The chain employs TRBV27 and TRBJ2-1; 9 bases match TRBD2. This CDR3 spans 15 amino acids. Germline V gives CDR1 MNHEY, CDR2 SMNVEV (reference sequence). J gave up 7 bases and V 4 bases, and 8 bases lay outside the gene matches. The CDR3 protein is CASSSLAGLGNEQFF. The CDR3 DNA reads TGTGCCAGCAGTTCCCTAGCGGGGTTAGGGAATGAGCAGTTCTTC.

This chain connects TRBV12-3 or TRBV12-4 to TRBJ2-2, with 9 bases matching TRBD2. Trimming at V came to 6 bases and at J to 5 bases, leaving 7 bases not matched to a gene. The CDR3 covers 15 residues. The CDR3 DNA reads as TGTGCCAGCAGGCCCCCGGGACTAGCTACCGGGGAGCTGTTTTTT. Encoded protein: CASRPPGLATGELFF.

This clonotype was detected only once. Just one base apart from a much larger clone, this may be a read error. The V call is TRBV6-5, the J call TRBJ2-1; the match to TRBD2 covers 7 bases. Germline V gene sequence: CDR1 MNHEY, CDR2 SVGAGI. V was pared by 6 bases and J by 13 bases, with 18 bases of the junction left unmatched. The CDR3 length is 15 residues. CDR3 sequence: CASRPFSGFIETQFF. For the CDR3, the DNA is TGTGCCAGCAGGCCTTTTAGCGGGTTCATCGAGACCCAGTTCTTC.

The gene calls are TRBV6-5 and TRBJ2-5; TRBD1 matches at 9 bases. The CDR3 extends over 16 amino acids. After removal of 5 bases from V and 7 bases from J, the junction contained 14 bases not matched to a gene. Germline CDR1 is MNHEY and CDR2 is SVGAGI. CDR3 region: CASSRGTGLLLGTQYF. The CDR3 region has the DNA TGTGCCAGCAGTAGGGGGACAGGGCTCCTTCTTGGGACCCAGTACTTC.

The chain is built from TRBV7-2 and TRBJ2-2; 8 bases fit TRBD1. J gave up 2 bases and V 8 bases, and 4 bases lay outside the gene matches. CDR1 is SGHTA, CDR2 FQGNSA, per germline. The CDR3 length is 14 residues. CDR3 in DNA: TGTGCCAGCCGGACAGGGTTTAACACCGGGGAGCTGTTTTTT. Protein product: CASRTGFNTGELFF.

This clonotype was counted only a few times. CDR3 in amino acids: CAWRRGGQGGHQPQHF. CDR3 nucleotides: TGTGCCTGGAGACGAGGGGGACAGGGAGGGCATCAGCCCCAGCATTTT. The chain employs TRBV30 and TRBJ1-5; 9 nucleotides agree with TRBD1. The CDR3 spans 16 residues. The germline gives CDR1 GTSNPN, CDR2 SVGIG (reference sequence). The trim removed 3 bases at V and 5 bases at J, leaving 11 bases unmatched.